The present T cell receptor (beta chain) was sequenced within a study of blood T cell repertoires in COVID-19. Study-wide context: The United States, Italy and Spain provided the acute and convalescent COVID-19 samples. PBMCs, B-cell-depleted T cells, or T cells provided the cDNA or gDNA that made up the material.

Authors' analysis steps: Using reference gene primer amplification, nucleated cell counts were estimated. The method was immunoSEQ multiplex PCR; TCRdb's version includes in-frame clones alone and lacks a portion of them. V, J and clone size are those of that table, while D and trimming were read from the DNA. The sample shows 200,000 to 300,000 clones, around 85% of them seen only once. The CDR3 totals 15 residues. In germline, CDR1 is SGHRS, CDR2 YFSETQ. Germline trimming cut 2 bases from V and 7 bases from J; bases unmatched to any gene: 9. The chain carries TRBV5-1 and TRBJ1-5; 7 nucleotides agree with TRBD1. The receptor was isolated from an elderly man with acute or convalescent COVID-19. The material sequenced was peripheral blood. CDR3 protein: CASSLSGGRGQPQHF. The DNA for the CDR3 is TGCGCCAGCAGCTTATCAGGGGGACGAGGGCAGCCCCAGCATTTT. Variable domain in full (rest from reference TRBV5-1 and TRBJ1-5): KAGVTQTPRYLIKTRGQQVTLSCSPISGHRSVSWYQQTPGQGLQFLFEYFSETQRNKGNFPGRFSGRQFSNSRSEMNVSTLELGDSALYLCASSLSGGRGQPQHFGDGTRLSIL.